The 16 T cell receptor beta chains given below trace back to one sample, sequenced in a study of blood T cell repertoires in COVID-19. The method was immunoSEQ multiplex PCR; TCRdb's version includes in-frame clones alone and lacks a portion of them. Among roughly 250,000 clones listed, less than 85% were seen once. Input material: peripheral blood. The receptors were gathered from a woman at least 80 years old with active or convalescent COVID-19.

CDR3: CASSARRVRTGELFF. The CDR3 DNA is TGTGCCAGCAGTGCCCGCAGGGTGCGGACCGGGGAGCTGTTTTTT. The chain recombines TRBV2 with TRBJ2-2; D might be TRBD1 (5 bases). Trimming took off 4 bases at V and 5 bases at J, with 14 bases between the two ends. This CDR3 region has 15 residues. In germline, CDR1 is SNHLY, CDR2 FYNNEI.

The rearrangement joins TRBV19 to TRBJ1-5, with no clear D. From germline, CDR1 is LNHDA and CDR2 SQIVND (reference sequence). Trimming stripped 5 bases from V and 4 bases from J, with 12 bases between. The CDR3 is 14 amino acids. For the CDR3, the DNA is TGTGCCAGTAGTGCAGAGGACTTAAATCAGCCCCAGCATTTT. Translation: CASSAEDLNQPQHF.

The chain joins TRBV7-9 to TRBJ2-6, with TRBD1 matching 7 bases. The CDR3 has 15 amino acids. The J segment lost 2 bases and the V segment lost 5 bases, leaving 3 bases of the junction unmatched. Looked up from germline, CDR1 is SEHNR and CDR2 is FQNEAQ (reference sequence). This chain's CDR3 is CASSEGQPGANVLTF. In nucleotides, the CDR3 is TGTGCCAGCAGCGAGGGACAGCCTGGGGCCAACGTCCTGACTTTC.

The genes are TRBV7-2 and TRBJ1-5, with TRBD1 matching 9 bases. Germline assignment: CDR1 SGHTA and CDR2 FQGNSA. The junction had 9 bases not matched to a gene; V was cut back by 2 bases and J by 7 bases. This CDR3 has 16 amino acids. CDR3 bases: TGTGCCAGCAGCTTATACCCGGGACAGGGAACACAGCCCCAGCATTTT. It yields the protein CASSLYPGQGTQPQHF.

The chain employs TRBV29-1 and TRBJ2-1; 10 positions agree with TRBD2. Unmatched junction bases numbered 3, after V lost 0 bases and J lost 4 bases. This CDR3 is 15 amino acids long. CDR1 SQVTM and CDR2 ANQGSEA come from the germline V gene. CDR3 nucleotides: TGCAGCGTTGAAGAGGGAGCGGGAGGGTACAATGAGCAGTTCTTC. This encodes CSVEEGAGGYNEQFF.

The CDR3 region is CASSLVGGRVEQYF. CDR3 coding DNA: TGTGCCAGCAGCTTAGTCGGCGGGAGGGTCGAGCAGTACTTC. The chain is built from TRBV7-2 and TRBJ2-7, with TRBD2 identical over 9 bases. From germline, CDR1 is SGHTA and CDR2 FQGNSA. J was trimmed by 6 bases and V by 1 base; bases with no gene match: 4. The CDR3 spans 14 residues.

V is TRBV10-1 and J is TRBJ2-1; perhaps TRBD2 as D (6 bases). V lost 3 bases, J lost 10 bases, and 22 bases lay in between. This CDR3 has 16 residues. From germline, CDR1 is WNHNN and CDR2 SYGVQD (reference sequence). CDR3 loop: CASSDSRAGSNVEQFF. The CDR3 region has the DNA TGCGCCAGCAGTGACTCGCGCGCGGGATCGAACGTGGAGCAGTTCTTC.

The genes are TRBV25-1 and TRBJ2-1; the D gene is possibly TRBD2 (7 bases). The CDR3 length is 12 residues. Trimming stripped 4 bases from V and 11 bases from J, with 12 bases between. Germline lookup yields CDR1 MGHDK and CDR2 SYGVNS. Here the CDR3 DNA reads TGTGCCAGCAGTGCGGGGGGCCTTCAGCAGTTCTTC. This translates into CASSAGGLQQFF.

V usage is TRBV5-4 and J usage is TRBJ2-5, with D perhaps matching TRBD2 (5 bases). V lost 4 bases, J lost 0 bases, and 13 bases lay in between. CDR1 is SGHNT and CDR2 is YYREEE in the germline V gene (reference sequence). CDR3 length: 15 residues. For the CDR3, the DNA is TGTGCCAGCAGCCATCAAGCGACTAACCAAGAGACCCAGTACTTC. Its protein product is CASSHQATNQETQYF.

The table lists this clone with a few counts. The chain uses TRBV5-1 and TRBJ1-2, with D uncertain. V gave up 0 bases and J gave up 3 bases, with 12 bases separating them. Germline CDR1 reads SGHRS; CDR2 reads YFSETQ. CDR3 size: 15 residues. The CDR3 sequence is CASSLGSIADYGYTF. The CDR3 DNA is TGCGCCAGCAGCTTGGGGTCCATAGCGGACTATGGCTACACCTTC.

The gene calls are TRBV28 and TRBJ2-2; tentative D call: TRBD2 (5 bases). The CDR3 has 17 amino acids. Per germline, CDR1 MDHEN and CDR2 SYDVKM. Trimming pared 4 bases from V and 5 bases from J, leaving 20 bases between. The CDR3 reads CASSSPRALRGTGELFF. CDR3 bases: TGTGCCAGCAGTTCGCCACGGGCCCTCCGAGGGACCGGGGAGCTGTTTTTT.

The chain uses TRBV5-1 and TRBJ2-3, with TRBD1 matching over 10 bases. The ends lost 4 bases at V and 5 bases at J; junction bases unmatched: 7. Germline V gene data show CDR1 as SGHRS and CDR2 as YFSETQ. The CDR3 consists of 15 residues. DNA for the CDR3: TGCGCCAGCAGCGGGGGGACAGGGGAGATAGATACGCAGTATTTT. It yields the protein CASSGGTGEIDTQYF.

The chain recombines TRBV6-2 or TRBV6-3 with TRBJ1-6; weak D call: TRBD1 (6 bases). V lost 6 bases to trimming and J lost 7 bases, with 10 bases between them. This CDR3 has 13 amino acids. Germline V lookup: CDR1 MNHEY, CDR2 SVGEGT. The CDR3, as DNA: TGTGCCAGCAGCCCCGGACAGAATTCACCCCTCCACTTT. This codes for CASSPGQNSPLHF.

This chain uses TRBV28 with TRBJ2-5, with D possibly being TRBD2 (6 bases). The germline V and J ends were trimmed by 6 bases and 2 bases, with 19 bases remaining between them. Germline CDR1 MDHEN, CDR2 SYDVKM. The CDR3 totals 16 residues. The CDR3 DNA is TGTGCCAGCAGAAGCTTGAAGCGGGCGTGGCAAGAGACCCAGTACTTC. It is translated as CASRSLKRAWQETQYF.

The gene calls are TRBV3-1 (or the pseudogene TRBV3-2) and TRBJ1-4, with D perhaps matching TRBD1 (5 bases). This CDR3 has 15 amino acids. From germline, CDR1 is LGHDT and CDR2 YNNKEL (reference sequence). Trimming shortened V by 5 bases and J by 0 bases, and 10 bases separated the two germline ends. The CDR3 nucleotides are TGTGCCAGCAGCAGGGGAATTGCAACTAATGAAAAACTGTTTTTT. Translating it yields CASSRGIATNEKLFF.

J is TRBJ2-5 and V is TRBV5-1; 8 nucleotides agree with TRBD2. Germline CDR1 and CDR2: SGHRS and YFSETQ. CDR3 length: 15 amino acids. Unmatched junction bases numbered 5, after V lost 0 bases and J lost 4 bases. CDR3 amino acids: CASSLASGGGETQYF. The CDR3 DNA reads TGCGCCAGCAGCTTGGCCAGCGGGGGCGGAGAGACCCAGTACTTC.